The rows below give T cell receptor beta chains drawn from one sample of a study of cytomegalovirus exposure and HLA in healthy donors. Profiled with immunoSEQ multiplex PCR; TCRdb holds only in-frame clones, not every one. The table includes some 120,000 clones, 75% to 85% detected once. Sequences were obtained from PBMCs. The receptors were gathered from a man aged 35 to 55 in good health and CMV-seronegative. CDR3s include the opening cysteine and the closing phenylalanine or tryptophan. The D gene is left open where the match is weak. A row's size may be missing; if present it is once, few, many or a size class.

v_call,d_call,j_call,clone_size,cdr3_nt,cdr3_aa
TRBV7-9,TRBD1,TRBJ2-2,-,TGTGCCAGCAGCCCCGCCGGGACAGGGAGGACCGGGGAGCTGTTTTTT,CASSPAGTGRTGELFF
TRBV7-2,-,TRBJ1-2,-,TGTGCCAGCAGTCAAACTACGGACAGAGTCTATGGCTACACCTTC,CASSQTTDRVYGYTF
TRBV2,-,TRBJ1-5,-,TGTGCCAGCAAGGGGCGGGACGGCAATCAGCCCCAGCATTTT,CASKGRDGNQPQHF
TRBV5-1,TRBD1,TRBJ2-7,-,TGCGCCAGCAGCTTTGGTGGGACAGGGGGCGACGAGCAGTACTTC,CASSFGGTGGDEQYF
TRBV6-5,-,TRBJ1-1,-,TGTGCCAGCAGTTTCGGGACAAATGGGAACACTGAAGCTTTCTTT,CASSFGTNGNTEAFF
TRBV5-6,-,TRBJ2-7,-,TGTGCCAGTAAACGGGGAACGCGGGGAAGGGCCTACGAGCAGTACTTC,CASKRGTRGRAYEQYF
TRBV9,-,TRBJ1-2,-,TGTGCCAGCAGCGTAGATATCGTGACAGGTTTTTATGGCTACACCTTC,CASSVDIVTGFYGYTF
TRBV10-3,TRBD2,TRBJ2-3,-,TGTGCCATCAGTGAGTCTGCGGGGGCAGATACGCAGTATTTT,CAISESAGADTQYF
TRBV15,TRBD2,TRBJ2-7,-,TGTGCCACCAGCAGAGATCACCCTAGCGGGGGGTTCTTAACCTACGAGCAGTACTTC,CATSRDHPSGGFLTYEQYF
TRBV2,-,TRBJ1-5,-,TGTGCCAGCAGACAGGTTCTCAATCAGCCCCAGCATTTT,CASRQVLNQPQHF
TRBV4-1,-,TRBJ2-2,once,TGCGCCAGCAGCCCCCGGGACTCCCGCACCGGGGAGCTGTTTTTT,CASSPRDSRTGELFF
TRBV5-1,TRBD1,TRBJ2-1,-,TGCGCCAGCAGCTTGGTGGTCAGGGGGTTGCTCAATGAGCAGTTCTTC,CASSLVVRGLLNEQFF
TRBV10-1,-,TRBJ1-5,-,TGCGCCAGCAGTCCGGACAAAAAAAATCAGCCCCAGCATTTT,CASSPDKKNQPQHF
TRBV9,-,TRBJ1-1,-,TGTGCCAGCGGGACTGTGGGGAACACTGAAGCTTTCTTT,CASGTVGNTEAFF
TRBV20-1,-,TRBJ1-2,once,TGCAGTGCTAGTAGGAGGGACGGCTACACCTTC,CSASRRDGYTF
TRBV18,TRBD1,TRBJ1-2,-,TGTGCCAGCTCACCGGCGCTGGGACAGGGCAATGGCTACACCTTC,CASSPALGQGNGYTF
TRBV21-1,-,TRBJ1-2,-,TGTGCCAGCAGCAGAATGCCCGGGAGCTATGGCTACACCTTC,CASSRMPGSYGYTF
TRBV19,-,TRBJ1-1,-,TGTGCCAGTAGTATCCCCAGGAATCATAACACTGAAGCTTTCTTT,CASSIPRNHNTEAFF
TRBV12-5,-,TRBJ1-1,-,TGTGCTAGTGGTTCCGGGGACTACGACACTGAAGCTTTCTTT,CASGSGDYDTEAFF
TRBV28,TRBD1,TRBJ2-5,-,TGTGCCAGCATGACAGGGGCGGAGACCCAGTACTTC,CASMTGAETQYF
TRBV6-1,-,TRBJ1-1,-,TGTGCCAGCAGTGTGAGAGAGAACACTGAAGCTTTCTTT,CASSVRENTEAFF
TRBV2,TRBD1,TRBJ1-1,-,TGTGCCAGCAGGGAACAGGGGGCTGAAGCTTTCTTT,CASREQGAEAFF
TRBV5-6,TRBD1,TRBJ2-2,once,TGTGCCAGCAGCTGGGAGACAGGGTTGGACACCGGGGAGCTGTTTTTT,CASSWETGLDTGELFF
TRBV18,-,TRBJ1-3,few,TGTGCCAGCTCACAGGCACAGGTGATCTCTGGAAACACCATATATTTT,CASSQAQVISGNTIYF
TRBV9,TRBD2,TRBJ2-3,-,TGTGCCAGCAGCGTAGAAGCGGGGGGGCCGGGAGATACGCAGTATTTT,CASSVEAGGPGDTQYF
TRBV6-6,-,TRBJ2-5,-,TGTGCCAGCAGTTTATCCGAAGAGACCCAGTACTTC,CASSLSEETQYF
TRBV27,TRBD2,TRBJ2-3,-,TGTGCCAGCAGGGATCTCCAGCGGGGGGGCCGGGCTACGCAGTATTTT,CASRDLQRGGRATQYF
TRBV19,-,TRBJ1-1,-,TGTGCCAGTAGCCTAAGTCCAGGCCGGAACACTGAAGCTTTCTTT,CASSLSPGRNTEAFF
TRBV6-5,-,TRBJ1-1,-,TGTGCCAGCAGTCTACTCTCCGGTCATAACACTGAAGCTTTCTTT,CASSLLSGHNTEAFF
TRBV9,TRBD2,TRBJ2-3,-,TGTGCCAGCAGCGTAGGAGGGACTAGTTACACAGATACGCAGTATTTT,CASSVGGTSYTDTQYF